Presented here are 19 T cell receptor beta chains from one specimen sequenced in a study of shared clonotypes between healthy human individuals. Sequencing used immunoSEQ multiplex PCR; TCRdb keeps in-frame clones, though not all of them. The sample has approximately 2,300,000 clones; just under 95% are singletons. Specimen: naive CD4+ T cells from PBMCs. Subset: CD45RA+ positively selected. These receptors were obtained from a young man in good health. Some clones in this sample may be carry-over from other donors' samples.

The chain combines TRBV4-1 with TRBJ2-7, with D hard to call. The germline V gene encodes CDR1 MGHRA and CDR2 YSYEKL. This CDR3 comprises 14 residues. V lost 1 base and J lost 1, with 8 bases in between. This CDR3 reads CASSQVGDSYEQYF. The CDR3 DNA follows: TGCGCCAGCAGCCAAGTCGGTGATTCCTACGAGCAGTACTTC.

The chain joins TRBV9 to TRBJ2-7; no definite D call. CDR1 and CDR2 from the germline V gene are SGDLS and YYNGEE. This CDR3 region has 13 residues. With 4 bases removed from V and 0 bases from J, the gap between germline ends came to 8 bases. The CDR3 spells CASSPTSSYEQYF. CDR3 in DNA: TGTGCCAGCAGCCCTACCAGCTCCTACGAGCAGTACTTC.

This chain uses TRBV4-1 with TRBJ2-1; 7 bases agree with TRBD1. This CDR3 is 16 amino acids long. Germline V gene data show CDR1 as MGHRA and CDR2 as YSYEKL. Losses at the gene ends were 4 bases for V and 3 bases for J; bases not matched to a gene: 9. The CDR3 coding sequence is TGCGCCAGCAGCCGAGGCCCGGGGACAGACTACAATGAGCAGTTCTTC. Amino acid sequence: CASSRGPGTDYNEQFF.

The rearrangement joins TRBV23-1 to TRBJ1-3; TRBD1 aligns across 7 bases. TRBV23-1 is noted as an ORF with a role that remains uncertain. V lost 3 bases, J lost 1 base, and 9 bases stayed unmatched. CDR3 length: 17 amino acids. CDR3 in DNA: TGCGCCAGCAGTCACCTCCGGGACAGACTATCTGGAAACACCATATATTTT. Amino acids: CASSHLRDRLSGNTIYF.

In its sample, this clone was seen once. V usage is TRBV5-1 and J usage is TRBJ2-1, with unresolved D. Trimming pared 2 bases from V and 0 bases from J, leaving 12 bases between. The CDR3 runs 16 residues. CDR1 SGHRS and CDR2 YFSETQ come from the germline V gene. The CDR3 loop reads CASSLSGRSSYNEQFF. The CDR3 nucleotides read TGCGCCAGCAGCTTATCGGGTAGGTCCTCCTACAATGAGCAGTTCTTC.

This chain joins TRBV7-6 and TRBJ2-5; possible D gene TRBD2, 6 bases. In germline, CDR1 is SGHVS, CDR2 FNYEAQ. V dropped 5 bases and J dropped 2 bases, with 12 bases sitting between them. This CDR3 has 14 residues. The CDR3 loop reads CASSMRGSQETQYF. In DNA, the CDR3 is TGTGCCAGCAGCATGCGGGGATCACAAGAGACCCAGTACTTC.

This chain uses TRBV5-4 with TRBJ2-1; TRBD2 aligns across 12 bases. This CDR3 has 16 residues. Trimming took 2 bases from V and 7 from J; bases not matched to a gene: 7. Germline V gene sequence: CDR1 SGHNT, CDR2 YYREEE (reference sequence). The CDR3: CASSLRFLAGGNEQFF. CDR3 sequence (DNA): TGTGCCAGCAGCTTACGGTTTCTAGCGGGAGGGAATGAGCAGTTCTTC.

The gene calls are TRBV15 and TRBJ1-2; unclear D gene. The CDR3 has 14 amino acids. Trimming shortened V by 8 bases and J by 6 bases, and 19 bases separated the two germline ends. Germline V gene lookup returns CDR1 LNHNV and CDR2 YYDKDF (reference sequence). The CDR3 sequence is CATDGKTSGNGYTF. The CDR3 nucleotides read TGTGCCACCGATGGAAAGACTAGTGGAAATGGCTACACCTTC.

The rearrangement joins TRBV5-1 to TRBJ2-2; 11 bases match TRBD1. The CDR3 extends over 13 amino acids. V was pared by 7 bases and J by 5 bases, with 1 base of the junction left unmatched. The germline gives CDR1 SGHRS, CDR2 YFSETQ. For the CDR3, the DNA is TGCGCCAGCGGGACAGGGGGGACCGGGGAGCTGTTTTTT. Its protein is CASGTGGTGELFF.

The chain couples TRBV28 to TRBJ1-2; TRBD1 matches 7 bases. The V gene's germline CDR1 is MDHEN and CDR2 SYDVKM. Trimming took 4 bases from V and 4 from J; bases not matched to a gene: 15. The CDR3 spans 17 residues. The CDR3 DNA sequence: TGTGCCAGCAGTTCTCGGACAGGAAATTCGTTCGGCTATGGCTACACCTTC. This codes for CASSSRTGNSFGYGYTF.

This chain uses TRBV11-3 with TRBJ2-3; 11 bases agree with TRBD2. The CDR3 covers 15 residues. The ends lost 8 bases at V and 5 bases at J; junction bases unmatched: 9. The germline gives CDR1 SGHNT, CDR2 YENEEA. The CDR3 protein is CASGSSGRAGDTQYF. The CDR3 region has the DNA TGTGCCAGCGGGAGTAGCGGGAGGGCCGGAGATACGCAGTATTTT.

This chain uses TRBV7-3 with TRBJ2-1; the D is unclear. CDR3 length: 11 amino acids. Germline V gene lookup returns CDR1 SGHTA and CDR2 FQGTGA. The V end was cut by 5 bases, the J end by 5 bases, with 4 bases between. The CDR3 sequence is CASSDNNEQFF. The CDR3 DNA reads as TGTGCCAGCAGCGATAACAATGAGCAGTTCTTC.

This sequence joins TRBV6-1 and TRBJ2-1; weak D call: TRBD2 (5 bases). The CDR3 runs 12 residues. Trimming took 4 bases from V and 8 from J, leaving 9 bases between them. The germline CDR1 and CDR2 sequences are MNHNS and SASEGT. In nucleotides, the CDR3 is TGTGCCAGCAGTGCTAGGCGGGATGAGCAGTTCTTC. Translated, it gives CASSARRDEQFF.

This clone has only a few counts. The gene calls are TRBV5-3 and TRBJ1-1, with D uncertain. TRBV5-3 is placed among ORFs of uncertain function. V shed 4 bases and J shed 3 bases, with 7 bases lying between them. The CDR3 runs to 12 residues. Here the CDR3 reads CARSPPDTEAFF. The DNA of the CDR3 is TGTGCCAGAAGCCCTCCGGACACTGAAGCTTTCTTT.

The rearrangement links TRBV29-1 to TRBJ2-3, with TRBD1 matching 7 bases. V shed 4 bases, J shed 5 bases, and the junction held 6 bases outside the gene matches. There are 13 residues in the CDR3. Germline V gene lookup returns CDR1 SQVTM and CDR2 ANQGSEA. As DNA, the CDR3 is TGCAGCGTTGTGACAGGGTATGGAGATACGCAGTATTTT. Amino acids: CSVVTGYGDTQYF.

The table lists this clone with a count of one. This chain connects TRBV28 to TRBJ2-5, with 7 positions matching TRBD1. V shed 4 bases and J 1 base; nucleotides not matched to a gene: 3. Per the germline V gene, CDR1 is MDHEN and CDR2 is SYDVKM. This CDR3 contains 14 residues. CDR3 nucleotide sequence: TGTGCCAGCAGTTCGGGACAGATCCAAGAGACCCAGTACTTC. Translating gives CASSSGQIQETQYF.

The rearrangement uses TRBV6-1 and TRBJ2-7; D perhaps matches TRBD2 (6 bases). Germline CDR1 and CDR2: MNHNS and SASEGT. The CDR3 totals 16 residues. With 4 bases removed from V and 3 bases from J, the gap between germline ends came to 19 bases. Written as DNA, the CDR3 is TGTGCCAGCAGTGTCGGGGGAGGCGCTTTAATCTACGAGCAGTACTTC. Translating gives CASSVGGGALIYEQYF.

The rearrangement links TRBV6-5 to TRBJ2-1; 7 bases agree with TRBD2. With 2 bases clipped from V and 8 bases from J, the junction kept 0 bases outside the gene matches. The germline V gene has CDR1 MNHEY and CDR2 SVGAGI. The CDR3 sequence is 12 residues long. CDR3 sequence: CASSYRGDEQFF. In nucleotides, the CDR3 is TGTGCCAGCAGTTACCGGGGGGATGAGCAGTTCTTC.

The chain couples TRBV21-1 to TRBJ2-1. TRBV21-1 is annotated as a pseudogene. The length of the CDR3 is 16 residues. DNA of the CDR3: TGTGCCAGCAGCAAAGGAACGGATAGCTCCTACAATGAGCAGTTCTTC. This codes for CASSKGTDSSYNEQFF.